This TCR beta chain appears in the sequencing data of a study of T cells in localized non-small cell lung cancer. General study points: Adjacent lung was found to contain a median about 50 of the top 100 tumor clones. With higher T cell density in blood came longer overall survival.

The CDR3 runs 16 residues. Between the trimmed V and J ends, which lost 0 bases and 4 bases, there was a span of 15 bases. In germline, CDR1 is ENHRY, CDR2 SYGVKD. As for this clone: Its matching antigen is unknown.

Assay used: immunoSEQ multiplex PCR; TCRdb lists only in-frame clones, some missing. The repertoire consists of 32,000 or so clones, with roughly 90% occurring once and the leading ten covering around 4.3%. The sample consisted of peripheral blood, taken before any cancer treatment. The TCR originated in a man aged 40 to 75 with stage I lung adenocarcinoma. The chain joins TRBV10-3 to TRBJ1-1, with unresolved D. This chain's CDR3 is CAISESPAEIVTEAFF. For the CDR3, the DNA is TGTGCCATCAGTGAGTCTCCGGCGGAAATAGTCACTGAAGCTTTCTTT.